The 6 T cell receptor beta chains presented below share a single source sample, sequenced in a study of cytomegalovirus exposure and HLA in healthy donors. The PCR ran on 60 Vbeta and 13 Jbeta primers. Profiled with immunoSEQ multiplex PCR; TCRdb holds only in-frame clones, not every one. The sample has roughly 170,000 clones; approximately 85% are singletons. Material for sequencing was PBMCs. These receptor sequences come from a girl aged 10 to 17 in good health and CMV-seropositive.

V and J are TRBV6-5 and TRBJ1-1, with 7 bases identical to TRBD1. Germline assignment: CDR1 MNHEY and CDR2 SVGAGI. The CDR3 totals 14 residues. The ends lost 8 bases at V and 2 bases at J; junction bases unmatched: 8. In DNA form, the CDR3 reads TGTGCCAGCCGTCGGGACAGCTCTAACACTGAAGCTTTCTTT. Its translation: CASRRDSSNTEAFF.

This chain links TRBV27 with TRBJ1-5; a possible D gene is TRBD1 (5 bases). The CDR3 sequence is 13 residues long. CDR1 and CDR2 from the germline V gene are MNHEY and SMNVEV (reference sequence). Trimming left V 4 bases short and J 2 bases short, with 6 bases between. The CDR3 DNA is TGTGCCAGCAGTTGGGGGGGCAATCAGCCCCAGCATTTT. Translation: CASSWGGNQPQHF.

CDR3 nucleotide sequence: TGTGCCAGCAGCTTAGGCCTCCAGGGGGCGAACACTGAAGCTTTCTTT. Residues: CASSLGLQGANTEAFF. The chain recombines TRBV13 with TRBJ1-1, with 8 bases fitting TRBD1. V lost 0 bases, J lost 1 base, and 4 bases stayed unmatched. The CDR3 loop spans 16 amino acids. CDR1 is PRHDT, CDR2 FYEKMQ, per germline (reference sequence).

V usage is TRBV4-1 and J usage is TRBJ2-1; 9 bases are shared with TRBD2. This CDR3 has 16 residues. V lost 0 bases, J lost 4 bases, and 4 bases stayed unmatched. Germline V gene lookup returns CDR1 MGHRA and CDR2 YSYEKL. CDR3 loop: CASSQDPTSGYNEQFF. Written as DNA, the CDR3 is TGCGCCAGCAGCCAAGACCCAACTAGCGGGTACAATGAGCAGTTCTTC.

This rearrangement joins TRBV5-4 to TRBJ2-5; the match to TRBD2 covers 7 bases. Germline CDR1 SGHNT, CDR2 YYREEE (reference sequence). The CDR3 loop spans 16 amino acids. V gave up 0 bases and J gave up 0 bases; unmatched junction bases: 5. The CDR3 DNA follows: TGTGCCAGCAGCTTGGTTGGGGGGGGGTACCAAGAGACCCAGTACTTC. Its translation is CASSLVGGGYQETQYF.

This chain links TRBV29-1 with TRBJ1-2; no definite D call. CDR1 is SQVTM and CDR2 is ANQGSEA in the germline V gene. This CDR3 is built from 12 residues. With 0 bases removed from V and 2 bases from J, the gap between germline ends came to 4 bases. The DNA for the CDR3 is TGCAGCGTTGAAGAACAGAACTATGGCTACACCTTC. It specifies CSVEEQNYGYTF.